This T cell receptor (beta chain) appears in the sequencing data of a study of blood T cell repertoires in COVID-19. Germline CDR1 reads LGHNA; CDR2 reads YNFKEQ. Losses at the gene ends were 0 bases for V and 1 base for J; bases not matched to a gene: 4. The CDR3 length is 16 residues. Original processing notes: The assay estimated nucleated cells by amplifying reference gene primers. Sequencing used immunoSEQ multiplex PCR; TCRdb keeps in-frame clones, though not all of them. V, J and clone size are those of that table, while D and trimming were read from the DNA. Altogether 150,000 to 200,000 clones are present, 80% to 90% being singletons, with the ten largest covering over 9.5%.

J is TRBJ2-3 and V is TRBV4-2; 7 bases match TRBD2. The source is a woman aged 55-75 years with COVID-19, enrolled during active disease. The sample consisted of peripheral blood. This CDR3 is CASSQERTSGTDTQYF. For the CDR3, the DNA is TGTGCCAGCAGCCAAGAGCGAACTAGCGGCACAGATACGCAGTATTTT.